This TCR beta chain comes out of a study of metastatic and nonmetastatic thyroid tumors. In this sample, this clone turned up many times. TCRdb re-called clones from the PCR reads using MiXCR. The repertoire holds 21,000 or so clones, about a fifth seen once, with 25% to 30% in the top ten. V shed 0 bases and J 5 bases; nucleotides not matched to a gene: 16. The germline V gene encodes CDR1 SGDLS and CDR2 YYNGEE. This CDR3 has 18 amino acids. Among the patients, none had received any treatment before thyroid surgery. V and J are TRBV9 and TRBJ2-5; TRBD2 agrees at 7 bases. Sample: blood. The TCR originated in a female donor with papillary thyroid cancer or a benign thyroid nodule (not recorded which). Some clones in this sample may be carry-over from other donors' samples. The CDR3 is CASSVGYASGTLGETQYF. The DNA for the CDR3 is TGTGCCAGCAGCGTAGGATATGCGAGCGGGACCCTTGGGGAGACCCAGTACTTC.